These 5 T cell receptor beta chains share one sample of origin, sequenced in a study of T-cell memory formation after mild COVID-19. TCRdb re-analysed the 5' RACE reads in MiXCR, keeping a single row per CDR3 protein. The sample records approximately 250,000 distinct CDR3 sequences, over 15% being singletons. Sequencing was carried out using PBMCs or a T cell subset sorted from them (not recorded which). The receptors shown here come from a man between 18 and 35 years old who had mild COVID-19 (a few samples of this study predate the infection). Cell type and time point are not known.

This chain links TRBV27 with TRBJ1-1; TRBD1 is a possible D gene (5 bases). V lost 5 bases and J lost 2, with 15 bases in between. This CDR3 contains 15 residues. Germline CDR1 reads MNHEY; CDR2 reads SMNVEV (reference sequence). The CDR3 here is CASSIWGWSNTEAFF. CDR3 sequence (DNA): TGTGCCAGCAGTATATGGGGGTGGTCCAACACTGAAGCTTTCTTT.

The chain recombines TRBV7-9 with TRBJ2-4; either TRBD1 or TRBD2 may supply D (5 bases each). Per the germline V gene, CDR1 is SEHNR and CDR2 is FQNEAQ (reference sequence). V was shortened by 0 bases and J by 0 bases, with 6 bases between the two germline ends. The length of the CDR3 is 15 residues. CDR3 DNA sequence: TGTGCCAGCAGCTTAGCGGGGGTAGCCAAAAACATTCAGTACTTC. Translated, it gives CASSLAGVAKNIQYF.

This clonotype was detected a few times. The chain employs TRBV27 and TRBJ1-1, with D maybe TRBD1 (6 bases). Germline assignment: CDR1 MNHEY and CDR2 SMNVEV (reference sequence). V was trimmed by 3 bases and J by 0 bases, leaving 11 bases between them. CDR3 length: 15 amino acids. DNA of the CDR3: TGTGCCAGCAGTTTGACAGGAATTTTGAACACTGAAGCTTTCTTT. This gives the protein CASSLTGILNTEAFF.

This clonotype came up a few times. The chain joins TRBV20-1 to TRBJ2-5, with 9 bases that match TRBD1. CDR1 is DFQATT, CDR2 SNEGSKA, per germline (reference sequence). The V and J ends lost 1 base and 2 bases, in that order; junction bases with no gene match: 5. CDR3 size: 15 residues. CDR3 nucleotide sequence: TGCAGTGCTAGAGCCCCCGACAGGGGGCAAGAGACCCAGTACTTC. Protein: CSARAPDRGQETQYF.

The chain recombines TRBV2 with TRBJ2-7, with TRBD2 identical over 8 bases. The V segment lost 5 bases and the J segment 3 bases; nucleotides outside the gene matches: 6. From germline, CDR1 is SNHLY and CDR2 FYNNEI. The CDR3 sequence is 14 residues long. The CDR3 DNA sequence: TGTGCCAGCAGTCGCTTAGCGGGGATCTACGAGCAGTACTTC. This translates into CASSRLAGIYEQYF.